This T cell receptor (beta chain) stems from a study of identical twins. V lost 3 bases, J lost 7 bases, and 6 bases stayed unmatched. CDR1 is DFQATT, CDR2 SNEGSKA, per germline (reference sequence). CDR3 length: 12 amino acids. TCRdb reanalysed the 5' RACE reads using MiXCR and keeps one entry per CDR3 protein. The sample holds under 900,000 distinct CDR3 sequences, 15% to 20% seen once. The sample also formed part of further work on T cells expressing NK-cell markers.

This sequence joins TRBV20-1 and TRBJ2-7; 7 bases map to TRBD2. The TCR comes from a woman aged 18-29 years in good health. Sequencing input: PBMCs. This chain's CDR3 is CSASRASGEQYF. The DNA for the CDR3 is TGCAGTGCTAGTAGGGCTAGCGGAGAGCAGTACTTC.